This TCR beta chain was captured by sequencing in a study of cytomegalovirus exposure and HLA in healthy donors. PCR employed 60 Vbeta and 13 Jbeta primers. Assay: immunoSEQ multiplex PCR; the TCRdb copy retains only in-frame clones and omits some. The sample includes approximately 120,000 clones. Regarding this clone: Its antigen is still unknown.

The V gene lost 4 bases and the J gene lost 1 base, with 10 bases spanning the gap. The germline V gene has CDR1 GTSNPN and CDR2 SVGIG (reference sequence). The CDR3 has 13 residues. Healthy bone marrow donors made up the donors. Study-wide points: In a later analysis, most CMV-associated TCR beta chains appeared HLA-restricted. Cytomegalovirus association was assigned to about 150 TCR beta chains.

The V call is TRBV30, the J call TRBJ1-1; the D gene is possibly TRBD1 (6 bases). The TCR was taken from a man in his forties in good health and CMV-seronegative. Sample: PBMCs. The CDR3 bases are TGTGCCTGGACAGGACAGACGAACACTGAAGCTTTCTTT. It is translated as CAWTGQTNTEAFF. The complete variable domain, with remaining parts taken from reference TRBV30 and TRBJ1-1, reads SQTIHQWPATLVQPVGSPLSLECTVEGTSNPNLYWYRQAAGRGLQLLFYSVGIGQISSEVPQNLSASRPQDRQFILSSKKLLLSDSGFYLCAWTGQTNTEAFFGQGTRLTVV.